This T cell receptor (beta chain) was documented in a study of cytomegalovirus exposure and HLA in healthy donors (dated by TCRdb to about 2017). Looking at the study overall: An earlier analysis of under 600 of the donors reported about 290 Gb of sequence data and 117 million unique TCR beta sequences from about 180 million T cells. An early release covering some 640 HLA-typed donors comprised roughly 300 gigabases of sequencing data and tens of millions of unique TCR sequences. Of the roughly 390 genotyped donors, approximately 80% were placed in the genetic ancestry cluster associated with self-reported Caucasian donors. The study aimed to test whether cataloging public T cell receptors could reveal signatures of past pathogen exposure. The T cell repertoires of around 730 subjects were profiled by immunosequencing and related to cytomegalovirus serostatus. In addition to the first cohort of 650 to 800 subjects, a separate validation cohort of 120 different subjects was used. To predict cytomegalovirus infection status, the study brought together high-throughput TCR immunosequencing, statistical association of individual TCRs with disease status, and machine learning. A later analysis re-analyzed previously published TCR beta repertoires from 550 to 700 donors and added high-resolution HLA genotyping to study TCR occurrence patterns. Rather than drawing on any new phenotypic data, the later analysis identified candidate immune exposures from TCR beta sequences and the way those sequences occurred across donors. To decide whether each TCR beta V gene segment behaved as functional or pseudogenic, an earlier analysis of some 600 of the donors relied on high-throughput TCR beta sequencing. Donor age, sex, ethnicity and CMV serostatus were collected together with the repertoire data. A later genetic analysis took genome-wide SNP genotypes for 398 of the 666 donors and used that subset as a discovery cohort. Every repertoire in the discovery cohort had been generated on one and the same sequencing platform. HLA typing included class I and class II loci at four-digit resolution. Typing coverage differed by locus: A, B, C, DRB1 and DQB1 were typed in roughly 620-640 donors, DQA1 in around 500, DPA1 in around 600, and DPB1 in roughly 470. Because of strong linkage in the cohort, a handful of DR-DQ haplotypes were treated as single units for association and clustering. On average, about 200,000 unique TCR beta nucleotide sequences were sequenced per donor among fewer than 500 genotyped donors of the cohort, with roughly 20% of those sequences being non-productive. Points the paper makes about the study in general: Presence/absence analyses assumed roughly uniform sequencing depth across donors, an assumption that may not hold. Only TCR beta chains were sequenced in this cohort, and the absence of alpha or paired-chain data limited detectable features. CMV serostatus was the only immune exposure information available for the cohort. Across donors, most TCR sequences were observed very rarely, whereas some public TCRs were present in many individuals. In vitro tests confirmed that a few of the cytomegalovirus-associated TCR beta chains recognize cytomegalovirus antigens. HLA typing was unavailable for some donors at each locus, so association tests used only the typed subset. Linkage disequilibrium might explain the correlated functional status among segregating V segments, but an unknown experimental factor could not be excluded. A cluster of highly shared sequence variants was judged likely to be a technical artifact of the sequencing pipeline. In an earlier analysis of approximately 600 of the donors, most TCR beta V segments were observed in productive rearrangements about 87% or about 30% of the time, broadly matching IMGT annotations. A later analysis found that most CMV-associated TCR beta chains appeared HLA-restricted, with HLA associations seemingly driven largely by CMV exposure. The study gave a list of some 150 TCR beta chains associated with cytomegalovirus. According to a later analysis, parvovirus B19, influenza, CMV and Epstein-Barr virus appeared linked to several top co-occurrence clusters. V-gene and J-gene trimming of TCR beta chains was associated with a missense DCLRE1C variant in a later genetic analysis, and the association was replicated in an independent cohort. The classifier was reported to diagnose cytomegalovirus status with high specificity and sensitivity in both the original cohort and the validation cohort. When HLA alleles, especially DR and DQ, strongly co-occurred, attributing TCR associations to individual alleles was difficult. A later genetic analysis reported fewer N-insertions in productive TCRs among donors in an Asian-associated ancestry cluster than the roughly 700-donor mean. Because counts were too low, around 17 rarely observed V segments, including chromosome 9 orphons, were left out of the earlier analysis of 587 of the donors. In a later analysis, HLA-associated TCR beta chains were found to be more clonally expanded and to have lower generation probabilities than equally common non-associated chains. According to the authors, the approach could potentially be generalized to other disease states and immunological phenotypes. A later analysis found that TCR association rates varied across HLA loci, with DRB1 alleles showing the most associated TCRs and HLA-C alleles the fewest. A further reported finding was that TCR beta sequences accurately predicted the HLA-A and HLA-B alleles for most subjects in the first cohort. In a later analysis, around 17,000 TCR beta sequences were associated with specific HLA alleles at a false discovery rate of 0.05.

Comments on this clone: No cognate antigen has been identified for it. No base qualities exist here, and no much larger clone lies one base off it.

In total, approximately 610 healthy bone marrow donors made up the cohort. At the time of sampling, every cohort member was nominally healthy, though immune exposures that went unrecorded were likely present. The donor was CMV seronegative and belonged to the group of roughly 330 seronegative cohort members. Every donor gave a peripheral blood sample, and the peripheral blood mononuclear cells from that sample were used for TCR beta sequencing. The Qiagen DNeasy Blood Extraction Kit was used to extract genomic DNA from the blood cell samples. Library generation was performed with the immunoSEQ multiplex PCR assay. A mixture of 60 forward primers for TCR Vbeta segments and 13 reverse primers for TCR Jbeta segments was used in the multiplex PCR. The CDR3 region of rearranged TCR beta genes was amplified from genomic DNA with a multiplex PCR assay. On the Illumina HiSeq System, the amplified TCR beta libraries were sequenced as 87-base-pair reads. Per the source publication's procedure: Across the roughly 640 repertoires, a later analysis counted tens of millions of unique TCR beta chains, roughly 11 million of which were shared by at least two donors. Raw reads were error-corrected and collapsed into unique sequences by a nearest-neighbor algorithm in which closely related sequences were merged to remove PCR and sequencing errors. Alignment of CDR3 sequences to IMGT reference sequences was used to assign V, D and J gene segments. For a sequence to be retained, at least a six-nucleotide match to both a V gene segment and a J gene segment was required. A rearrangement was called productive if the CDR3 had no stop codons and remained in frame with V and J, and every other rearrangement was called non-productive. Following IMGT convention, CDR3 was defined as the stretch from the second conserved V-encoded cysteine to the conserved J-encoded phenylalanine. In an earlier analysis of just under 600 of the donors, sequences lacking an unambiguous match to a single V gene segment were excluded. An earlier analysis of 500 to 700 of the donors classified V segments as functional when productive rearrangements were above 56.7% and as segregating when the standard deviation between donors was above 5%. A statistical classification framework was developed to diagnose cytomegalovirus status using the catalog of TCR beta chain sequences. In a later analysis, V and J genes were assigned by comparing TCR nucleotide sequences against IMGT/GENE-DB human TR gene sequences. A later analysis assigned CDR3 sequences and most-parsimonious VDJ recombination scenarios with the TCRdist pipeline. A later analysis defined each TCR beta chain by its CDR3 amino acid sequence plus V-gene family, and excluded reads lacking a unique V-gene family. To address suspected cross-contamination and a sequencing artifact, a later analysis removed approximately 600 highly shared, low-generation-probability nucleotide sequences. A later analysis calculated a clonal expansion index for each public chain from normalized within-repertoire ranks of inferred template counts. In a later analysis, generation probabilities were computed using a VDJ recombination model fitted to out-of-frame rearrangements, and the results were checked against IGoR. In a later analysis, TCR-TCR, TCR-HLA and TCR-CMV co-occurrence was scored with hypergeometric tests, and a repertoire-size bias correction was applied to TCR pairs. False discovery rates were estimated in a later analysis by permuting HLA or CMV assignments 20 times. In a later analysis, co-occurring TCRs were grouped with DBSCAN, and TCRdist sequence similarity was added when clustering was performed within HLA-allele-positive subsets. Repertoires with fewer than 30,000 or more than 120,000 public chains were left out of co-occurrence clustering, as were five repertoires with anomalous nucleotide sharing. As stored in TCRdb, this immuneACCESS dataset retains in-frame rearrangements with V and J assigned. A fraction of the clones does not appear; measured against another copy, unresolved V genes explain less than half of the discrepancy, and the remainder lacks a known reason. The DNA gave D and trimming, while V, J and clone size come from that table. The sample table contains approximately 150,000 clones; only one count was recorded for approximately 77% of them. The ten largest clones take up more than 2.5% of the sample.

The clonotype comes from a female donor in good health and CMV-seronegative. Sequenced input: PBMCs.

In nucleotide form, the sequence is TGTGCCAGCAGCTTAACGGGAGTCCACGAGCAGTACTTC. This translates into CASSLTGVHEQYF. The sequence links TRBV7-9 to TRBJ2-7; TRBD2 is a weak D gene call, 6 bases matching. For CDR1 and CDR2, the germline V gene (reference sequence) lists SEHNR and FQNEAQ. The trim is 2 bases for V and 5 bases for J, with a gap of 10 bases between the germline ends. From the cysteine up to the phenylalanine, the CDR3 has a length of 13 residues. Only the CDR3 portion is preserved as DNA: 39 bases, with reading frame beginning at the first base. Reference TRBV7-9 and TRBJ2-7 proteins supply the regions before and after the CDR3; the full variable domain is: DTGVSQNPRHKITKRGQNVTFRCDPISEHNRLYWYRQTLGQGPEFLTYFQNEAQLEKSRLLSDRFSAERPKGSFSTLEIQRTEQGDSAMYLCASSLTGVHEQYFGPGTRLTVT.